These 16 T cell receptor beta chains originate from one sample sequenced in a study of cytomegalovirus exposure and HLA in healthy donors. Primers included in the PCR were 60 Vbeta and 13 Jbeta primers. Measured with immunoSEQ multiplex PCR; TCRdb has only the in-frame clones, and not every one. This sample's table reports some 76,000 clones. Sequences were obtained from PBMCs. Receptors were obtained from a man aged 35 to 55 in good health and CMV-seronegative.

This sequence joins TRBV9 and TRBJ2-7; weak D call: TRBD2 (6 bases). There are 14 residues in the CDR3. Germline V gene lookup returns CDR1 SGDLS and CDR2 YYNGEE. The ends were cut back, 3 bases at V and 4 bases at J, with 14 bases in the middle. DNA for the CDR3: TGTGCCAGCAGCGAAGGCGGGACTCAGTACGAGCAGTACTTC. Translation: CASSEGGTQYEQYF.

The genes are TRBV11-2 and TRBJ1-1; possible D gene TRBD1, 6 bases. Looked up from germline, CDR1 is SGHAT and CDR2 is FQNNGV. This CDR3 region has 14 residues. Trimming pared 7 bases from V and 4 bases from J, leaving 16 bases between. This CDR3 is CASTPRGRFTEAFF. The CDR3 DNA reads TGTGCCAGCACCCCCAGGGGTCGATTCACTGAAGCTTTCTTT. Full variable domain (missing parts from reference TRBV11-2 and TRBJ1-1): EAGVAQSPRYKIIEKRQSVAFWCNPISGHATLYWYQQILGQGPKLLIQFQNNGVVDDSQLPKDRFSAERLKGVDSTLKIQPAKLEDSAVYLCASTPRGRFTEAFFGQGTRLTVV.

The V and J genes are TRBV11-3 and TRBJ2-7, with D possibly TRBD2 on 6 matching bases. The V and J ends lost 10 bases and 0 bases respectively, with 16 bases between them. Germline-derived CDR1 and CDR2 are SGHNT and YENEEA. This CDR3 has 14 amino acids. CDR3 DNA: TGTGCCACCCCGGGCGGGATTATCTCCTACGAGCAGTACTTC. This encodes CATPGGIISYEQYF.

This sequence joins TRBV20-1 and TRBJ1-2; D uncertain. The V end was cut by 6 bases, the J end by 4 bases, with 3 bases between. This CDR3 region has 9 residues. From germline, CDR1 is DFQATT and CDR2 SNEGSKA (reference sequence). CDR3 in amino acids: CSALYGYTF. CDR3 nucleotide sequence: TGCAGTGCCCTCTATGGCTACACCTTC.

The chain is built from TRBV9 and TRBJ2-2, with a possible D match to TRBD2 (5 bases). V was cut by 6 bases and J by 4 bases, with 10 bases left in between. Germline values: CDR1 SGDLS, CDR2 YYNGEE. The CDR3 totals 13 residues. DNA for the CDR3: TGTGCCAGCACTCCCGAGGGCACCGGGGAGCTGTTTTTT. This sequence encodes CASTPEGTGELFF. Drawing the rest from reference TRBV9 and TRBJ2-2, the complete variable domain is DSGVTQTPKHLITATGQRVTLRCSPRSGDLSVYWYQQSLDQGLQFLIQYYNGEERAKGNILERFSAQQFPDLHSELNLSSLELGDSALYFCASTPEGTGELFFGEGSRLTVL.

J is TRBJ2-2 and V is TRBV18; D is unclear. CDR3 length equals 14 residues. Deletions cut 4 bases from V and 2 bases from J, with 8 bases between. CDR1 and CDR2 from the germline V gene are KGHSH and LQKENI. CDR3 loop: CASSLIENTGELFF. CDR3 nucleotide sequence: TGTGCCAGCTCACTTATAGAAAACACCGGGGAGCTGTTTTTT.

This chain uses TRBV4-1 with TRBJ1-5, with no clear D. Trimming left V 5 bases short and J 2 bases short, with 10 bases between. The length of the CDR3 is 14 residues. Looked up from germline, CDR1 is MGHRA and CDR2 is YSYEKL. Here the CDR3 reads CASSSRTRNQPQHF. The CDR3 coding sequence is TGCGCCAGCAGCTCTCGGACTCGCAATCAGCCCCAGCATTTT.

The chain joins TRBV11-3 to TRBJ2-2, with TRBD1 identical over 9 bases. Per germline, CDR1 SGHNT and CDR2 YENEEA. Trimming cost V 1 base and J 0 bases; bases outside gene matches: 3. The CDR3 runs to 17 residues. CDR3 sequence reads: CASSLAGQGSNTGELFF. The DNA for the CDR3 is TGTGCCAGCAGCTTAGCTGGACAGGGGTCGAACACCGGGGAGCTGTTTTTT.

The genes are TRBV28 and TRBJ2-7; 9 bases match TRBD2. Germline V lookup: CDR1 MDHEN, CDR2 SYDVKM. Trimming cost V 6 bases and J 2 bases; bases outside gene matches: 2. The CDR3 is made up of 13 amino acids. In DNA form, the CDR3 reads TGTGCCAGCAGGGCGGGGGGGGCCTACGAGCAGTACTTC. Protein: CASRAGGAYEQYF.

In the case of this clone: A read error may account for a junction end that differs from germline. This chain connects TRBV7-7 to TRBJ2-5; 10 bases fit TRBD2. Looked up from germline, CDR1 is SSHAT and CDR2 is FNYEAQ (reference sequence). CDR3 length equals 14 residues. The CDR3 region has the DNA TGTGCTAGCAGCTCTAGCGGGAGAGGGGAGACCCAGTACTTC. It encodes CASSSSGRGETQYF.

The genes are TRBV5-1 and TRBJ1-3; D is undetermined. The CDR3 has 14 amino acids. V lost 2 bases, J lost 4 bases, and 10 bases lay in between. Germline V lookup: CDR1 SGHRS, CDR2 YFSETQ. CDR3 protein: CASSLEGTGNTIYF. DNA of the CDR3: TGCGCCAGCAGCTTAGAGGGAACGGGAAACACCATATATTTT.

This chain connects TRBV11-1 to TRBJ2-7, with D maybe TRBD2 (6 bases). Germline assignment: CDR1 SGHAT and CDR2 FQDESV (reference sequence). V gave up 0 bases and J gave up 6 bases, with 9 bases separating them. The length of the CDR3 is 13 residues. The CDR3 is CASSLAVSGEQYF. CDR3 DNA: TGTGCCAGCAGCTTAGCGGTTAGCGGCGAGCAGTACTTC.

The gene calls are TRBV9 and TRBJ2-7; tentatively, D is TRBD2 (6 bases). Germline CDR1 SGDLS, CDR2 YYNGEE. Trimming removed 3 bases at V and 1 base at J, with 11 bases between. The CDR3 runs to 14 residues. CDR3 in DNA: TGTGCCAGCAGCGCCCAAAGCGGGTCCTACGAGCAGTACTTC. As protein: CASSAQSGSYEQYF.

The chain links TRBV7-9 to TRBJ1-3, with 8 bases lining up with TRBD1. V shed 5 bases and J 2 bases; nucleotides not matched to a gene: 11. The CDR3 runs to 17 residues. Germline CDR1 and CDR2: SEHNR and FQNEAQ (reference sequence). CDR3 region: CASSIRQGTKPGNTIYF. The CDR3 region has the DNA TGTGCCAGCAGCATAAGACAGGGGACAAAACCTGGAAACACCATATATTTT.

The chain couples TRBV5-1 to TRBJ2-5, with D perhaps matching TRBD2 (5 bases). The CDR3 is 14 residues long. Germline V gene sequence: CDR1 SGHRS, CDR2 YFSETQ. V was clipped by 4 bases and J by 11 bases, with 21 bases between them. CDR3 nucleotides: TGCGCCAGCAGCGCTGGTAGTGGGTTCGGGGAGCAGTACTTC. This translates into CASSAGSGFGEQYF.

J is TRBJ1-4 and V is TRBV5-6, with TRBD1 as a possible D gene (5 bases). Between the trimmed V and J ends, which lost 0 bases and 0 bases, there was a span of 18 bases. The CDR3 is 19 amino acids. The germline CDR1 and CDR2 sequences are SGHDT and YYEEEE. The CDR3 coding sequence is TGTGCCAGCAGCTTGGTGACAGAACATGAAAATGCAACTAATGAAAAACTGTTTTTT. Encoded protein: CASSLVTEHENATNEKLFF.